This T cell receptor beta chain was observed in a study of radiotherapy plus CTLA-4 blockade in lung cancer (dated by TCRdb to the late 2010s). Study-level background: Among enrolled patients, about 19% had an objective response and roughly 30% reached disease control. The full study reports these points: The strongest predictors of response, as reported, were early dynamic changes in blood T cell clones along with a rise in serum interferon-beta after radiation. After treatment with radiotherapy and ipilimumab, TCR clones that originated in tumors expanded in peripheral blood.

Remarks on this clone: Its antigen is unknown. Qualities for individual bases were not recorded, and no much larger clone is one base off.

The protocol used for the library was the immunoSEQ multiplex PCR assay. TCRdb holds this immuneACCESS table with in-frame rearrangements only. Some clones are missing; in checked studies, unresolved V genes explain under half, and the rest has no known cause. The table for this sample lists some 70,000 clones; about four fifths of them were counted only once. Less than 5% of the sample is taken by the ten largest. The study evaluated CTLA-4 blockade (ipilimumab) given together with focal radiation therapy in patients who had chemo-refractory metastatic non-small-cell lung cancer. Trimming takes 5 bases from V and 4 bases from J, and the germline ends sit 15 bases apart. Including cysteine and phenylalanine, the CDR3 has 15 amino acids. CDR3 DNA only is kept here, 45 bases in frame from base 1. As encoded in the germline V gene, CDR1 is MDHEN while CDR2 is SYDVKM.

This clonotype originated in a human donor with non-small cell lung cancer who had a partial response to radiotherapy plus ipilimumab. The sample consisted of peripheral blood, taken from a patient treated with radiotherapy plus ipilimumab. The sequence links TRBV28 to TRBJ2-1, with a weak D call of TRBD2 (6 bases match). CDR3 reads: CASSLQGLSYNEQFF. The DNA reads TGTGCCAGCAGTCTTCAGGGACTGTCATACAATGAGCAGTTCTTC.